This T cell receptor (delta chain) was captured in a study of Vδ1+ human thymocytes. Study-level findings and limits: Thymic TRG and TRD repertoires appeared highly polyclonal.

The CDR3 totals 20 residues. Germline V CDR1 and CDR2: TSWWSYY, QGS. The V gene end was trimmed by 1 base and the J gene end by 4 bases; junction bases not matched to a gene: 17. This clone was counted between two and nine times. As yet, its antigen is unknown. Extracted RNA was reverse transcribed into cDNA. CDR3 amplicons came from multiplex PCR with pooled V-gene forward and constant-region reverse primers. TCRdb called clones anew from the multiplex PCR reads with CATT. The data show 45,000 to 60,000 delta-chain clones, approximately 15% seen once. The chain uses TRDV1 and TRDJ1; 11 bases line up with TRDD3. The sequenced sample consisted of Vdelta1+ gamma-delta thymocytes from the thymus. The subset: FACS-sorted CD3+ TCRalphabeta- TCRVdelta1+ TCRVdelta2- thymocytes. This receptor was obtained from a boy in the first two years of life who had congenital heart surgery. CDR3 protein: CALGEPAIYLYWGIIDKLIF. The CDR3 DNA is TGTGCTCTTGGGGAACCCGCGATTTACCTTTACTGGGGGATAATCGATAAACTCATCTTT.